This T cell receptor (beta chain) was found in a study of T-cell memory formation after mild COVID-19. Study-wide results and caveats: Later expanders leaned CD4+, whereas clones that contracted between day 15 and 85 were balanced CD4/CD8. Within pre-infection memory, some responding clones were found, suggesting cross-reactive memory joined. What remained unconfirmed was the SARS-CoV-2 specificity of second-wave clones peaking on day 37.

A few counts support this clonotype. Its antigen is not known. TCRdb reanalysed the 5' RACE reads using MiXCR and keeps one entry per CDR3 protein. The sample carries approximately 250,000 distinct CDR3 sequences, 16% recorded once. Input material: PBMCs or a T cell subset sorted from them (not recorded which). The sequence derives from a man younger than 35 who had mild COVID-19 (a few samples of this study predate the infection). Cell type and time point are not known.

CDR3 nucleotides: TGTGCCAGCAGCCGGGCTCACGCGGGCTTCGGTGAGCAGTACTTC. It yields the protein CASSRAHAGFGEQYF. V and J are TRBV6-2 or TRBV6-3 and TRBJ2-7, with D perhaps matching TRBD2 (5 bases). There are 15 residues in the CDR3. The V and J ends lost 6 bases and 7 bases respectively, with 22 bases between them. Germline values: CDR1 MNHEY, CDR2 SVGEGT.